This entry is about one T cell receptor beta chain. The sample belongs to a study of blood T cell repertoires in COVID-19. This CDR3 has 15 residues. Germline loops: CDR1 MDHEN, CDR2 SYDVKM. Trimming removed 5 bases at V and 0 bases at J, with 14 bases between. Methods used by the authors: The assay estimated nucleated cells by amplifying reference gene primers. Some clones are missing from TCRdb's copy, which holds only in-frame ones; the method was immunoSEQ multiplex PCR. From that table come the V and J calls and clone size; the DNA was used to work out D and trimming. The repertoire includes 220,000 or so clones, around 86% of them detected once, and 8.2% sits in the top ten.

Sample: peripheral blood. The rearrangement uses TRBV28 and TRBJ2-7; no clear D. This clonotype was obtained from a woman of 80 years or more with COVID-19, enrolled during active disease. The CDR3 bases are TGTGCCAGCAGTCTAGGTGGTTCATCCTCCTACGAGCAGTACTTC. Translating it yields CASSLGGSSSYEQYF.